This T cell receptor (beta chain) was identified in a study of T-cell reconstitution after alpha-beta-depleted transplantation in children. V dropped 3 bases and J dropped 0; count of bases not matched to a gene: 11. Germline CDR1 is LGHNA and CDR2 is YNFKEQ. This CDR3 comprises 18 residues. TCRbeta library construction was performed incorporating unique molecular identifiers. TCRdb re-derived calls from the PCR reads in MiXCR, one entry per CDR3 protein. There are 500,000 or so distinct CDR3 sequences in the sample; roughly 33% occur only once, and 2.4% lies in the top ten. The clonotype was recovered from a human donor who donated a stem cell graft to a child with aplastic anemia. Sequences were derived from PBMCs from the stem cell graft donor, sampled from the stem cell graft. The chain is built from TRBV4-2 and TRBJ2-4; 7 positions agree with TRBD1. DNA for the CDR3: TGTGCCAGCAGCCAGGAATCGACAGGGTCGCTAGCCAAAAACATTCAGTACTTC. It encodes CASSQESTGSLAKNIQYF.